This TCR beta chain was obtained from a study of blood T cell repertoires in COVID-19. The study drew participants aged about 18 to 95 years from fewer than 30 US areas. Clones were read by immunoSEQ multiplex PCR, and TCRdb kept only the in-frame ones, dropping some. The profile shows about 64,000 clones, 88% of them singletons. This CDR3 has 16 residues. Germline trimming cut 1 base from V and 2 bases from J; bases unmatched to any gene: 3. The germline gives CDR1 SGHTA, CDR2 FQGNSA. The specimen was PBMCs or T cells enriched from blood (not recorded which). The clonotype was recovered from a woman between 35 and 50 years old who had recovered from COVID-19. The J gene is TRBJ2-1, the V gene TRBV7-2; 9 bases match TRBD2. Here the CDR3 DNA reads TGTGCCAGCAGCTTAGAGGGCGGGGGGGCCTACAATGAGCAGTTCTTC. Its protein is CASSLEGGGAYNEQFF.